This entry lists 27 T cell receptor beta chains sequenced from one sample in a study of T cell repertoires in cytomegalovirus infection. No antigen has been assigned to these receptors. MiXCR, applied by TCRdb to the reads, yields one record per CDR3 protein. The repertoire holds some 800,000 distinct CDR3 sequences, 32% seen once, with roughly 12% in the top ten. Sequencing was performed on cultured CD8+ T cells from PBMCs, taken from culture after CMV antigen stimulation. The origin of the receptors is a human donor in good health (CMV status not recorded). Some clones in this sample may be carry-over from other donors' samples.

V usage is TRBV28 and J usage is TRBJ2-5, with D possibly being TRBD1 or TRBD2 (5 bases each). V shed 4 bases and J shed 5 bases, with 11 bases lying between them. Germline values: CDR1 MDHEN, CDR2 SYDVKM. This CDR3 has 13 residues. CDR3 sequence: CASSSGHFETQYF. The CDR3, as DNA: TGTGCCAGCAGTTCGGGGCATTTTGAGACCCAGTACTTC.

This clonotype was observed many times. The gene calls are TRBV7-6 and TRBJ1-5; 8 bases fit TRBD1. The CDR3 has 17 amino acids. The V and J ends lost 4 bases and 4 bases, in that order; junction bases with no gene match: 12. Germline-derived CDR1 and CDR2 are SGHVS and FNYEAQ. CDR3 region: CASSSSQGGYRNQPQHF. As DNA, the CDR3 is TGTGCCAGCAGCTCGTCACAGGGGGGTTATCGTAATCAGCCCCAGCATTTT.

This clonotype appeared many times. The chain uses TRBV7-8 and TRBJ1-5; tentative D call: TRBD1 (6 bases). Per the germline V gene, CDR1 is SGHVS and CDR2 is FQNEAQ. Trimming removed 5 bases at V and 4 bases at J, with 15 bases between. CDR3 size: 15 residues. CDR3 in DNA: TGTGCCAGCAGCCCGAAAAGGGGGGGGAATCAGCCCCAGCATTTT. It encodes CASSPKRGGNQPQHF.

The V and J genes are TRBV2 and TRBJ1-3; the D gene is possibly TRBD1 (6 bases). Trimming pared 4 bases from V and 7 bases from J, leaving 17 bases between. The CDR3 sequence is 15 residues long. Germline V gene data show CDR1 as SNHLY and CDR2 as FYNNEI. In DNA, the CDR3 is TGTGCCAGCAGTGGTTTTCCGACTCAGGGGAACACCATATATTTT. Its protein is CASSGFPTQGNTIYF.

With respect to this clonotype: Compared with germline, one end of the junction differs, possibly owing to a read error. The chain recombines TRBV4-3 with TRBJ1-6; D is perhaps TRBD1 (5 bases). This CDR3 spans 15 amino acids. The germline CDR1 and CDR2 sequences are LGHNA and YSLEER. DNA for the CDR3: TGCGCCAGCAACCAAGATAGGGGACGCCTATCACCCCTCCACTTT. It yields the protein CASNQDRGRLSPLHF.

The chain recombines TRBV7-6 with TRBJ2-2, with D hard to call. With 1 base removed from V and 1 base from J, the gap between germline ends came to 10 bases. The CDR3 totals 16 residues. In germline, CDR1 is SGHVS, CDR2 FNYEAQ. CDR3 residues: CASSLDPPLNTGELFF. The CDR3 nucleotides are TGTGCCAGCAGCTTAGACCCCCCCTTGAACACCGGGGAGCTGTTTTTT.

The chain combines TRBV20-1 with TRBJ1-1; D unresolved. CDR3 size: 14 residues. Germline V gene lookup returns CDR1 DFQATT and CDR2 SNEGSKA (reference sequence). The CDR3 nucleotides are TGCAGCGGCCGGCCTCTGGTTATGAACACTGAAGCTTTCTTT. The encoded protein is CSGRPLVMNTEAFF.

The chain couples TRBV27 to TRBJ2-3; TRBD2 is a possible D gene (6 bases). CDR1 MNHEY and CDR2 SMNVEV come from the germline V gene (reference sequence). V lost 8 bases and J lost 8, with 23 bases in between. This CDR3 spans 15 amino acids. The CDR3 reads CASCRVADTKRTQYF. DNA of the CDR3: TGTGCCAGCTGCCGAGTAGCGGATACAAAACGTACGCAGTATTTT.

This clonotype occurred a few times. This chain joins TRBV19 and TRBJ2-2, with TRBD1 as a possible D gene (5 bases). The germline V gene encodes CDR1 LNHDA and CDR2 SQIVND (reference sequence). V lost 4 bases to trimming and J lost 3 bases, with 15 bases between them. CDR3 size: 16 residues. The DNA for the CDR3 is TGTGCCAGTAGTACAGAACAGGATTCTTACACCGGGGAGCTGTTTTTT. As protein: CASSTEQDSYTGELFF.

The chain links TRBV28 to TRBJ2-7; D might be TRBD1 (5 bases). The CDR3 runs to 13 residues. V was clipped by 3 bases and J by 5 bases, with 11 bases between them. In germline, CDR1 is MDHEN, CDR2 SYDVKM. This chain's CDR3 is CASSFVGRDEQYV. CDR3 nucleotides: TGTGCCAGCAGTTTCGTGGGGCGAGACGAGCAGTACGTC.

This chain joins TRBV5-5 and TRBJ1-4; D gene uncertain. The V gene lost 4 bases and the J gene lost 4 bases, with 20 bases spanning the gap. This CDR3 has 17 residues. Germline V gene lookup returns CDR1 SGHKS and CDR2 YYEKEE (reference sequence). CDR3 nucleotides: TGTGCCAGCAGCGTTGCCCAGCCTCAGAGTTATAATGAAAAACTGTTTTTT. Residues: CASSVAQPQSYNEKLFF.

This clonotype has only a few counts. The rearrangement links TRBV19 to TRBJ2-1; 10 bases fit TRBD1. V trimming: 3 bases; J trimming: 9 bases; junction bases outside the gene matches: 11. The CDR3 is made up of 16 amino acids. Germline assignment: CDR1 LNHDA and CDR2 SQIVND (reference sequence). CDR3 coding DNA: TGTGCCAGTAGTATCTACCCGGGACAGGGGAAGAGTGAGCAGTTCTTC. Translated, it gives CASSIYPGQGKSEQFF.

CDR3 loop: CASSRGGDSYEQYF. The CDR3 region has the DNA TGTGCCAGTTCAAGGGGCGGTGACTCCTACGAGCAGTACTTC. V and J are TRBV5-4 and TRBJ2-7, with a possible D match to TRBD1 (5 bases). Trimming stripped 8 bases from V and 0 bases from J, with 15 bases between. This CDR3 is built from 14 residues. CDR1 and CDR2 from the germline V gene are SGHNT and YYREEE (reference sequence).

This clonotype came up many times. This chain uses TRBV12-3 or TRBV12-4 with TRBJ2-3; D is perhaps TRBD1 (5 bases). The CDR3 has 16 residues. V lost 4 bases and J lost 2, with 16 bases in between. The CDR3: CASSSVTAHFTDTQYF. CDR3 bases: TGTGCCAGCAGTTCAGTGACAGCTCATTTCACAGATACGCAGTATTTT.

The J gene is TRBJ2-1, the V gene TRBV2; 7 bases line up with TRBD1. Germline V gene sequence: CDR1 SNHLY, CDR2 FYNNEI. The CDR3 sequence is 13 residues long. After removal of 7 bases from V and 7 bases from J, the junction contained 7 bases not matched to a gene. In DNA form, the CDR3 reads TGTGCCAGCATCGTACAGGGGCAGAATGAGCAGTTCTTC. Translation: CASIVQGQNEQFF.

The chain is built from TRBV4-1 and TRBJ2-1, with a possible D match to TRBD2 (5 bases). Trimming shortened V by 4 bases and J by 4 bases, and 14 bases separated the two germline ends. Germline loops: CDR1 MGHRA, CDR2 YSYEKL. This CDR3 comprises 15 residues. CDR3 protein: CASSPGFPDYNEQFF. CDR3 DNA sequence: TGCGCCAGCAGCCCGGGATTTCCAGATTACAATGAGCAGTTCTTC.

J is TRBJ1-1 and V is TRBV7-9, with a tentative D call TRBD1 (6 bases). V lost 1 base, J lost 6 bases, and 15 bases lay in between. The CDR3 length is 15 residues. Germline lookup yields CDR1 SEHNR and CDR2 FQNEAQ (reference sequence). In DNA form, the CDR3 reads TGTGCCAGCAGCTTAGAGGAAACGCCAGGGGCTGAAGCTTTCTTT. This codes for CASSLEETPGAEAFF.

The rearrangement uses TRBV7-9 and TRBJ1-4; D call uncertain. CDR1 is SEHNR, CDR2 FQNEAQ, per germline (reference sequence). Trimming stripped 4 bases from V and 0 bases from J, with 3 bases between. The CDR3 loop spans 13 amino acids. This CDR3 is CASSSPTNEKLFF. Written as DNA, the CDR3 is TGTGCCAGCAGCTCGCCAACTAATGAAAAACTGTTTTTT.

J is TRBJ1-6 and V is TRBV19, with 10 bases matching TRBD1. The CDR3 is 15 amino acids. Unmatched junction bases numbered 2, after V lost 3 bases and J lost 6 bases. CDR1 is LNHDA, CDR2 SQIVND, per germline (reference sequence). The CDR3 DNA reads TGTGCCAGTAGTATGGACAGGGGGATTAATTCACCCCTCCACTTT. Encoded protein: CASSMDRGINSPLHF. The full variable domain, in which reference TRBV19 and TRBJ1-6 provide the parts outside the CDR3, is DGGITQSPKYLFRKEGQNVTLSCEQNLNHDAMYWYRQDPGQGLRLIYYSQIVNDFQKGDIAEGYSVSREKKESFPLTVTSAQKNPTAFYLCASSMDRGINSPLHFGNGTRLTVT.

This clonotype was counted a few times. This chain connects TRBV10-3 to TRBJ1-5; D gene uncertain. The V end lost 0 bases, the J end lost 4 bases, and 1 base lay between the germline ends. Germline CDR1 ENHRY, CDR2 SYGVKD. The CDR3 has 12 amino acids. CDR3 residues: CAISESNQPQHF. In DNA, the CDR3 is TGTGCCATCAGTGAGTCGAATCAGCCCCAGCATTTT.

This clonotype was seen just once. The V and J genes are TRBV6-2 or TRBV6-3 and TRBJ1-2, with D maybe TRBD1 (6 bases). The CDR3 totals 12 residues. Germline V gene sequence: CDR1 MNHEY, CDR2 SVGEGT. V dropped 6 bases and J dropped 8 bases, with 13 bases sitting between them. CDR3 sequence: CASRQGLIGYTF. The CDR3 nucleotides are TGTGCCAGCAGACAGGGTTTAATCGGCTACACCTTC.

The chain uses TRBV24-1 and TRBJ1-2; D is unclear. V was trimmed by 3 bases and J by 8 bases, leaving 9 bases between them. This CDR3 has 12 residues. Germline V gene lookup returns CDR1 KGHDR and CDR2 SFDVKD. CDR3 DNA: TGTGCCACCAGTGATGCGGACGACGGCTACACCTTC. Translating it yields CATSDADDGYTF.

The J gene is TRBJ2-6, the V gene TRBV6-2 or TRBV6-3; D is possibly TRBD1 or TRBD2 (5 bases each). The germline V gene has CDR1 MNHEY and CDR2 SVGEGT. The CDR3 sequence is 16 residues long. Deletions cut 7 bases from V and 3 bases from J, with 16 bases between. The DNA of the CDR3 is TGTGCCAGCACCCCCATTGAGGGGTTTGGGGCCAACGTCCTGACTTTC. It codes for CASTPIEGFGANVLTF.

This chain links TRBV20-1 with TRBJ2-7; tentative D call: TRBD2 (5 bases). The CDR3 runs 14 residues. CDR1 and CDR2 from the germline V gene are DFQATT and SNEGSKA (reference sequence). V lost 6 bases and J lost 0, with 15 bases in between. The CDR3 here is CSACSDLSSYEQYF. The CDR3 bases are TGCAGTGCCTGTAGCGATTTGAGCTCCTACGAGCAGTACTTC.

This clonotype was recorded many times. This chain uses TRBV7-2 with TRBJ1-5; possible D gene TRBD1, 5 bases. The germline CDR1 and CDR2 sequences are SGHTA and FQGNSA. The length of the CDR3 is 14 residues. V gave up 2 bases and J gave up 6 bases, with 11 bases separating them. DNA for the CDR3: TGTGCCAGCAGCTTAATAGGGGTTGGTCAGCCCCAGCATTTT. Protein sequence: CASSLIGVGQPQHF.

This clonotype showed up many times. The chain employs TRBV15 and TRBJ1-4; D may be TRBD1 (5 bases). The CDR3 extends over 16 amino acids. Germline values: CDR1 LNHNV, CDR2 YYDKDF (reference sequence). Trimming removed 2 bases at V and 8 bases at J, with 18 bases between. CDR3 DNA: TGTGCCACCAGCAGATCACGCTCAGGGATGGGGGAAAAACTGTTTTTT. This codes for CATSRSRSGMGEKLFF. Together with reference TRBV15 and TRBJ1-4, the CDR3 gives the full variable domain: DAMVIQNPRYQVTQFGKPVTLSCSQTLNHNVMYWYQQKSSQAPKLLFHYYDKDFNNEADTPDNFQSRRPNTSFCFLDIRSPGLGDTAMYLCATSRSRSGMGEKLFFGSGTQLSVL.

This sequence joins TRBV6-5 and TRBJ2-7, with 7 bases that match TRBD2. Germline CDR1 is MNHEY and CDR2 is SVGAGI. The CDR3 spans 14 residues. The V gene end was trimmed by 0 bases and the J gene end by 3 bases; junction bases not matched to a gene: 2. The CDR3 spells CASSYSIAGYEQYF. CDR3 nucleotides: TGTGCCAGCAGTTACTCGATAGCGGGCTACGAGCAGTACTTC.